What follows are 13 T cell receptor beta chains derived from one specimen sequenced in a study of T cells in localized non-small cell lung cancer. Data came from immunoSEQ multiplex PCR; TCRdb stores just in-frame clones and leaves some out. The table lists some 49,000 clones, 81% of them singletons, with 17% in the top ten. Sequencing was performed on peripheral blood mononuclear cells, taken before any cancer treatment. All receptors come from a man aged 35-75 years with stage III lung adenocarcinoma.

The V call is TRBV12-5, the J call TRBJ2-4; 7 bases are a match to TRBD1. The germline CDR1 and CDR2 sequences are LGHNT and FRNRAP. The CDR3 is 16 amino acids. The trim removed 6 bases at V and 1 base at J, leaving 9 bases unmatched. CDR3 sequence (DNA): TGTGCTAGTGGCTCCGACAGGGTTGAGGCCAAAAACATTCAGTACTTC. This sequence encodes CASGSDRVEAKNIQYF. Complete variable domain (other parts from reference TRBV12-5 and TRBJ2-4): DARVTQTPRHKVTEMGQEVTMRCQPILGHNTVFWYRQTMMQGLELLAYFRNRAPLDDSGMPKDRFSAEMPDATLATLKIQPSEPRDSAVYFCASGSDRVEAKNIQYFGAGTRLSVL.

The chain recombines TRBV6-6 with TRBJ1-5; a possible D gene is TRBD1 (5 bases). Germline loops: CDR1 MNHNY, CDR2 SVGAGI (reference sequence). The ends were cut back, 5 bases at V and 4 bases at J, with 9 bases in the middle. The CDR3 totals 13 residues. As DNA, the CDR3 is TGTGCCAGCAGTCAGACAGAGAATCAGCCCCAGCATTTT. Translation gives CASSQTENQPQHF.

The V gene is TRBV6-5, the J gene TRBJ2-5; 12 nucleotides agree with TRBD1. Germline assignment: CDR1 MNHEY and CDR2 SVGAGI. The CDR3 has 15 amino acids. The V and J ends lost 0 bases and 5 bases, in that order; junction bases with no gene match: 1. The DNA of the CDR3 is TGTGCCAGCAGTTACTCGGGACAGGGGGCTGAGACCCAGTACTTC. Its translation is CASSYSGQGAETQYF.

The table lists this clone with a count of one. The chain has TRBV6-5 and TRBJ2-3; TRBD2 matches 7 bases. The trim removed 7 bases at V and 0 bases at J, leaving 1 base unmatched. The germline V gene has CDR1 MNHEY and CDR2 SVGAGI. The CDR3 loop spans 13 amino acids. The CDR3 reads CASMGGSTDTQYF. CDR3 nucleotides: TGTGCCAGCATGGGGGGGAGCACAGATACGCAGTATTTT.

As regards this clone: At one end, the junction sequence differs from germline, possibly due to a read error. This chain joins TRBV14 and TRBJ2-7; perhaps TRBD2 as D (5 bases). Looked up from germline, CDR1 is SGHDN and CDR2 is FVKESK. This CDR3 is built from 12 residues. CDR3 amino acids: CASSQGGLTLSF. CDR3 in DNA: TGTGCCAGCAGCCAAGGAGGACTGACTCTAAGCTTC.

The chain has TRBV6-1 and TRBJ2-2; 7 bases are shared with TRBD2. CDR3 size: 16 residues. CDR1 is MNHNS, CDR2 SASEGT, per germline. With 2 bases clipped from V and 5 bases from J, the junction kept 8 bases outside the gene matches. CDR3 bases: TGTGCCAGCAGTGAATGGAGCAGGGAGGGGACCGGGGAGCTGTTTTTT. It yields the protein CASSEWSREGTGELFF.

V is TRBV7-9 and J is TRBJ2-7; TRBD1 matches 7 bases. V shed 4 bases and J 6 bases; nucleotides not matched to a gene: 3. The CDR3 runs 12 residues. Germline CDR1 and CDR2: SEHNR and FQNEAQ (reference sequence). The CDR3 DNA is TGTGCCAGCAGCTCGGACAGGCCCGAGCAGTACTTC. Translation gives CASSSDRPEQYF.

The chain combines TRBV9 with TRBJ2-1, with TRBD1 identical over 10 bases. Trimming removed 0 bases from V and 7 bases from J; junction bases left unmatched: 4. Germline lookup yields CDR1 SGDLS and CDR2 YYNGEE. This CDR3 comprises 15 residues. CDR3 DNA: TGTGCCAGCAGCGTAGGGACAGGGGGTTGGAATGAGCAGTTCTTC. It yields the protein CASSVGTGGWNEQFF. Complete variable domain (other parts from reference TRBV9 and TRBJ2-1): DSGVTQTPKHLITATGQRVTLRCSPRSGDLSVYWYQQSLDQGLQFLIQYYNGEERAKGNILERFSAQQFPDLHSELNLSSLELGDSALYFCASSVGTGGWNEQFFGPGTRLTVL.

The chain employs TRBV7-8 and TRBJ2-7, with 12 bases that match TRBD2. J was trimmed by 7 bases and V by 3 bases; bases with no gene match: 10. Germline V gives CDR1 SGHVS, CDR2 FQNEAQ. This CDR3 region has 16 residues. CDR3 coding DNA: TGTGCCAGCAGCTTCCGACTAGCGGGGGCGACGGGAGAGCAGTACTTC. Its translation: CASSFRLAGATGEQYF.

This clone is medium-sized. The gene calls are TRBV4-2 and TRBJ1-6; possible D gene TRBD1, 5 bases. Trimming pared 4 bases from V and 5 bases from J, leaving 15 bases between. The germline gives CDR1 LGHNA, CDR2 YNFKEQ. This CDR3 is 16 amino acids long. In nucleotides, the CDR3 is TGTGCCAGCAGCCCCCGGGCCCGGGGGGATAATTCACCCCTCCACTTT. It yields the protein CASSPRARGDNSPLHF.

J is TRBJ1-4 and V is TRBV6-5; no definite D call. Deletions cut 5 bases from V and 11 bases from J, with 15 bases between. The CDR3 covers 13 residues. Germline CDR1 and CDR2: MNHEY and SVGAGI. The CDR3 DNA sequence: TGTGCCAGCAGTAAAGCGGCAGTAGAGAAACTGTTTTTT. Protein sequence: CASSKAAVEKLFF.

The V and J genes are TRBV30 and TRBJ1-2; unclear D gene. This CDR3 spans 16 amino acids. V was trimmed by 0 bases and J by 0 bases, leaving 14 bases between them. The germline CDR1 and CDR2 sequences are GTSNPN and SVGIG (reference sequence). Written as DNA, the CDR3 is TGTGCCTGGAGTGTACGACCGGGAGGCGCTAACTATGGCTACACCTTC. Residues: CAWSVRPGGANYGYTF. Supplemented by reference TRBV30 and TRBJ1-2, the full variable domain reads SQTIHQWPATLVQPVGSPLSLECTVEGTSNPNLYWYRQAAGRGLQLLFYSVGIGQISSEVPQNLSASRPQDRQFILSSKKLLLSDSGFYLCAWSVRPGGANYGYTFGSGTRLTVV.

This chain uses TRBV2 with TRBJ2-3; D unresolved. The CDR3 runs 11 residues. The germline V and J ends were trimmed by 6 bases and 6 bases, with 7 bases remaining between them. Germline V gene data show CDR1 as SNHLY and CDR2 as FYNNEI. The CDR3 DNA is TGTGCCAGCAGCGGCTATGATACGCAGTATTTT. This gives the protein CASSGYDTQYF.